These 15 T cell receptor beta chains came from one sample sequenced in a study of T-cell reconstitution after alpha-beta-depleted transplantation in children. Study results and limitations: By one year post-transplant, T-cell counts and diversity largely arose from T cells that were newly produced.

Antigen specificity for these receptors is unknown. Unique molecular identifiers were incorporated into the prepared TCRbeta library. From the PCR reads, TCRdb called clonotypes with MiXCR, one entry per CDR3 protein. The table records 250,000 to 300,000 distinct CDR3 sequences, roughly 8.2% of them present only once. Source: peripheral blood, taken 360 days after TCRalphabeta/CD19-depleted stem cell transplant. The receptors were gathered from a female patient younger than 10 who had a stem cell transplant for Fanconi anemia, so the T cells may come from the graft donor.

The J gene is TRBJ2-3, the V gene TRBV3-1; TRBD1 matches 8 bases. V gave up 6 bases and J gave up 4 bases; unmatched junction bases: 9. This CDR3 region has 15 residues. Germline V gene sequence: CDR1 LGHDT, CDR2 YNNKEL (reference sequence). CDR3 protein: CASSLFPGGPDTQYF. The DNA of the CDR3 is TGTGCCAGCAGTCTATTCCCAGGGGGCCCAGATACGCAGTATTTT.

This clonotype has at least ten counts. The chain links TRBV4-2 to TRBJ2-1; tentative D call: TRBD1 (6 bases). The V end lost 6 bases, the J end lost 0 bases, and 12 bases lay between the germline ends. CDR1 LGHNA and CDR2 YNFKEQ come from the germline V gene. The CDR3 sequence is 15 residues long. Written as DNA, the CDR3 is TGTGCCAGCAGGGACAGCTACAGCTCCTACAATGAGCAGTTCTTC. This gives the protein CASRDSYSSYNEQFF.

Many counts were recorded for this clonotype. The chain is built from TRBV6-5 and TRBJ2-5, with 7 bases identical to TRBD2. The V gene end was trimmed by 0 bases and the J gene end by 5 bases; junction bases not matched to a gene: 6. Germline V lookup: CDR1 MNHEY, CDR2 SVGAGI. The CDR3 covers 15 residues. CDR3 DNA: TGTGCCAGCAGTTACTCGTTGGGGGGGATTGAGACCCAGTACTTC. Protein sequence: CASSYSLGGIETQYF.

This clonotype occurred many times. The CDR3 protein is CASSPGVQETQYF. The CDR3 coding sequence is TGTGCCAGCTCACCAGGGGTCCAAGAGACCCAGTACTTC. The chain employs TRBV18 and TRBJ2-5; D remains unclear. The V gene lost 2 bases and the J gene lost 1 base, with 5 bases spanning the gap. This CDR3 is built from 13 residues. The germline CDR1 and CDR2 sequences are KGHSH and LQKENI.

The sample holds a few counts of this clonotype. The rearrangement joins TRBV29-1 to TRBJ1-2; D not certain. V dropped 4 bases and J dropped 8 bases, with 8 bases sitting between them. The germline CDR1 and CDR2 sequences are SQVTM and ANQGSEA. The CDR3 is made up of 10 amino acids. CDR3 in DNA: TGCAGCGTTGCGGGTCCCGGCTACACCTTC. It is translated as CSVAGPGYTF.

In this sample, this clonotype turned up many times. In DNA form, the CDR3 reads TGTGCCAGCAGTTTGCCCGGGCATCCTGGGGCATACGAGCAGTACTTC. Translating gives CASSLPGHPGAYEQYF. The chain employs TRBV28 and TRBJ2-7; tentative D call: TRBD1 (5 bases). CDR1 and CDR2 from the germline V gene are MDHEN and SYDVKM. Trimming removed 3 bases from V and 4 bases from J, with 19 bases in between. The CDR3 has 16 residues.

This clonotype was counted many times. As DNA, the CDR3 is TGTGCCAGCAGCCGGTCGTCAGGGTTAGACTCCTACGAGCAGTACTTC. Protein: CASSRSSGLDSYEQYF. The chain is built from TRBV9 and TRBJ2-7; possibly TRBD1 for D (5 bases). Germline assignment: CDR1 SGDLS and CDR2 YYNGEE. The CDR3 is 16 residues long. The V end lost 4 bases, the J end lost 0 bases, and 17 bases lay between the germline ends.

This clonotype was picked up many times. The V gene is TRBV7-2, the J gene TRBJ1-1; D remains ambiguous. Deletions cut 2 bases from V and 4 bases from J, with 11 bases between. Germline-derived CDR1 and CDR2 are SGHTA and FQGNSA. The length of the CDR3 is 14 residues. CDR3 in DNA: TGTGCCAGCAGCTTACATCCGCGGAGCACTGAAGCTTTCTTT. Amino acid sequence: CASSLHPRSTEAFF.

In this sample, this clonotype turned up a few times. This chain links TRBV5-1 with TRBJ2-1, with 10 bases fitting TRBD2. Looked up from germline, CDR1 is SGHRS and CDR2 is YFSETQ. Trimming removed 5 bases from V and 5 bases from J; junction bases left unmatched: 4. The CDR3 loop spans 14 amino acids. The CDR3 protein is CASSSLAGDNEQFF. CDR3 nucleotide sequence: TGCGCCAGCAGTTCCCTAGCGGGAGACAATGAGCAGTTCTTC.

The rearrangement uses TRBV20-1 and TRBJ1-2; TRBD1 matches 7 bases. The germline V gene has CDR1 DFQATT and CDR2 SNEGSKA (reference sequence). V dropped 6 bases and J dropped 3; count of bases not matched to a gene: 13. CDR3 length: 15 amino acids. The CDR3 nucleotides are TGCAGTGCCGTTCCCGACAGGGTCGACCACTATGGCTACACCTTC. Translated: CSAVPDRVDHYGYTF.

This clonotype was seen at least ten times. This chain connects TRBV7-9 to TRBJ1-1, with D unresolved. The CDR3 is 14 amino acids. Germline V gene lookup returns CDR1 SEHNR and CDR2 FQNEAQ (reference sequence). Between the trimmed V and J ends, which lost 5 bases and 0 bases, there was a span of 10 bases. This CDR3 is CASSPVIMNTEAFF. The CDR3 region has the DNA TGTGCCAGCAGCCCAGTAATCATGAACACTGAAGCTTTCTTT.

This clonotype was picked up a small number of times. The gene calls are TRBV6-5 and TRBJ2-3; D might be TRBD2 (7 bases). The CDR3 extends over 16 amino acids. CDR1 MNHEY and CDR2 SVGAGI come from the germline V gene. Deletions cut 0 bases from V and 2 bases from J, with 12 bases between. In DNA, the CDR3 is TGTGCCAGCAGTTACTCGAGGGCGGGGGCCACAGATACGCAGTATTTT. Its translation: CASSYSRAGATDTQYF.

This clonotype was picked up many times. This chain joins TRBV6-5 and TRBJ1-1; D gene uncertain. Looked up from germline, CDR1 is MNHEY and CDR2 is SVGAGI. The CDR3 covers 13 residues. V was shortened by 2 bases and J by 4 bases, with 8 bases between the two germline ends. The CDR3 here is CASSYLVGTEAFF. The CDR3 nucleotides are TGTGCCAGCAGTTACCTAGTCGGCACTGAAGCTTTCTTT.

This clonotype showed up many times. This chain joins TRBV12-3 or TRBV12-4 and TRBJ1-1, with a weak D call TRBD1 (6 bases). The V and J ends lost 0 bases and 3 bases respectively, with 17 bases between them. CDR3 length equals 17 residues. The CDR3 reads CASSLAMGHPWDTEAFF. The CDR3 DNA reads TGTGCCAGCAGTTTAGCGATGGGACATCCCTGGGACACTGAAGCTTTCTTT.

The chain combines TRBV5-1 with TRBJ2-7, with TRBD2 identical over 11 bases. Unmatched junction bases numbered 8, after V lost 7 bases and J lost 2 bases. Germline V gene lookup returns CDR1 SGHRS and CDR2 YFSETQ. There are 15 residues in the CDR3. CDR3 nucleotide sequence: TGCGCCAGCGGGCCGACTAGCGGGGCCCCCTACGAGCAGTACTTC. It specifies CASGPTSGAPYEQYF.